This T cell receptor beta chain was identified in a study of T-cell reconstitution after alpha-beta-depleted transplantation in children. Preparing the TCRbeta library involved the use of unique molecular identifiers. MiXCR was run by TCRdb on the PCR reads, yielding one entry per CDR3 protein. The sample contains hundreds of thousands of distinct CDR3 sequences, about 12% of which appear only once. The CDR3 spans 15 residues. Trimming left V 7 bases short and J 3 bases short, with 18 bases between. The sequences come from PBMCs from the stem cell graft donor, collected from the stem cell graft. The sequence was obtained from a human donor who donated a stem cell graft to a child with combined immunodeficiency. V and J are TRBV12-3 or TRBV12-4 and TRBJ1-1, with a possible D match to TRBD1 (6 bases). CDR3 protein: CASKVRGSEHTEAFF. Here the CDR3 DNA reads TGTGCCAGCAAAGTAAGGGGGTCCGAGCACACTGAAGCTTTCTTT.